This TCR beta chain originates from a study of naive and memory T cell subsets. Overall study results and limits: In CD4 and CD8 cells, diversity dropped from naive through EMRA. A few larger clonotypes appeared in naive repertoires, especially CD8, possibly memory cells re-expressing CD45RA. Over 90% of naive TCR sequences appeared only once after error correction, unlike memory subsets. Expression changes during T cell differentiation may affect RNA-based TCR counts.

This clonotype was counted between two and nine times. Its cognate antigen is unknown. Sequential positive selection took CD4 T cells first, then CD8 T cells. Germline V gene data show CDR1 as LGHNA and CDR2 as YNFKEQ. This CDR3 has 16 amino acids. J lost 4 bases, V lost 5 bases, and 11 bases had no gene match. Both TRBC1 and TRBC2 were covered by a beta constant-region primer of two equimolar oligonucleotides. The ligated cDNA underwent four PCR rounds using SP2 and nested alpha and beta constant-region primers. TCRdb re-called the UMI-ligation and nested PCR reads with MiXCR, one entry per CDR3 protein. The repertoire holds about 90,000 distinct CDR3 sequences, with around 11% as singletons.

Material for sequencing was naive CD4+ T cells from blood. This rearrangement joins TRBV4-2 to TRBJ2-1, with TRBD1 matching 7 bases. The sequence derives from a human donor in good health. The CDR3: CASSTDRGQTYNEQFF. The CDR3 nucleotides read TGTGCCAGCAGCACTGACCGGGGACAGACATACAATGAGCAGTTCTTC.